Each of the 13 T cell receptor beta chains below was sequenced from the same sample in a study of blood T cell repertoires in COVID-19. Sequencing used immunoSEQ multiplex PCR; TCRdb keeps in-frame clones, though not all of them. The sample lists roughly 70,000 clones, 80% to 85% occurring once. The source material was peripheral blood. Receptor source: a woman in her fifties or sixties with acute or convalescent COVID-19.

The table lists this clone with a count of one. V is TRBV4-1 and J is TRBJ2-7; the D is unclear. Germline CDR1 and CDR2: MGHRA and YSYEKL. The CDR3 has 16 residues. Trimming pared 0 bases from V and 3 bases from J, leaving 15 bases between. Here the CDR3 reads CASSQDESIVYYEQYF. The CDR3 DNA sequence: TGCGCCAGCAGCCAAGATGAGTCGATTGTCTACTACGAGCAGTACTTC.

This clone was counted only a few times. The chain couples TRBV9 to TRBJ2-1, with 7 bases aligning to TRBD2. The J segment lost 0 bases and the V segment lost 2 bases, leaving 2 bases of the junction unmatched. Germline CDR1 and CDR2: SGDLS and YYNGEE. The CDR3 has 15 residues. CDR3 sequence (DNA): TGTGCCAGCAGCGTCCTAGCGGCCTCCTACAATGAGCAGTTCTTC. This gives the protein CASSVLAASYNEQFF. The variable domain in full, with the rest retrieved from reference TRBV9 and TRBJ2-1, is DSGVTQTPKHLITATGQRVTLRCSPRSGDLSVYWYQQSLDQGLQFLIQYYNGEERAKGNILERFSAQQFPDLHSELNLSSLELGDSALYFCASSVLAASYNEQFFGPGTRLTVL.

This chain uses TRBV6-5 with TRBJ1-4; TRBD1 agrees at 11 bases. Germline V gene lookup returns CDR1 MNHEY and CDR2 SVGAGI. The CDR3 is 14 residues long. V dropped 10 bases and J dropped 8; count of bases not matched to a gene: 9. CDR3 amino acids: CATGQGALGEKLFF. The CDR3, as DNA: TGTGCCACCGGACAGGGGGCACTGGGCGAAAAACTGTTTTTT.

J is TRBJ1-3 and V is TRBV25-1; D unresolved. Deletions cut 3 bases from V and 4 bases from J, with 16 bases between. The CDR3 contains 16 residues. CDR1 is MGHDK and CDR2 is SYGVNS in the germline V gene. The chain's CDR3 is CASSDLGGQPGNTIYF. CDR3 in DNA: TGTGCCAGCAGTGACCTCGGAGGGCAGCCCGGAAACACCATATATTTT.

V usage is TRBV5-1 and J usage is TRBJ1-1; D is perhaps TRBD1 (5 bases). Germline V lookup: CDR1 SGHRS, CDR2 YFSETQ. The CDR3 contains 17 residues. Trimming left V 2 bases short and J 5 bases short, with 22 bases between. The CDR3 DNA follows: TGCGCCAGCAGCTTACATGGTCAAAGGGGAGGGTTTACTGAAGCTTTCTTT. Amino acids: CASSLHGQRGGFTEAFF.

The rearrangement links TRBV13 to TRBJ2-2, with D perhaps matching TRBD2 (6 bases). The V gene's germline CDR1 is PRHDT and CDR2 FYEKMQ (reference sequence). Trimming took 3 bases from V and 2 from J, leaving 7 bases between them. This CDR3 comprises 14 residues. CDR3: CASSLDYNTGELFF. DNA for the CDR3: TGTGCCAGCAGCTTGGACTATAACACCGGGGAGCTGTTTTTT.

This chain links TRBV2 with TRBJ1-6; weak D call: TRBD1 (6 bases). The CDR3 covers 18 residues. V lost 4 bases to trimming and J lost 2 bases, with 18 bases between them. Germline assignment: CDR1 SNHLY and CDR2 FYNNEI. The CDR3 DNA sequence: TGTGCCAGCAGTGGCGGCAGGGGATTTGACACCTATAATTCACCCCTCCACTTT. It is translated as CASSGGRGFDTYNSPLHF.

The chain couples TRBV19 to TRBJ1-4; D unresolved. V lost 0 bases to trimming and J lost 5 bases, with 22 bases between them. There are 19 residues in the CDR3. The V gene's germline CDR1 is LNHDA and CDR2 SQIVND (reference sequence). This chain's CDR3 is CASSIDRRAGEFLNEKLFF. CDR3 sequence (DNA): TGTGCCAGTAGTATAGATCGTAGGGCGGGTGAGTTCCTAAATGAAAAACTGTTTTTT.

The CDR3 nucleotides read TGTGCCAGCAGCTCCGGGGGGAGCTCCTACAATGAGCAGTTCTTC. This sequence encodes CASSSGGSSYNEQFF. This sequence joins TRBV4-2 and TRBJ2-1, with 7 bases matching TRBD2. The V gene's germline CDR1 is LGHNA and CDR2 YNFKEQ. Germline trimming cut 5 bases from V and 0 bases from J; bases unmatched to any gene: 4. This CDR3 is built from 15 residues.

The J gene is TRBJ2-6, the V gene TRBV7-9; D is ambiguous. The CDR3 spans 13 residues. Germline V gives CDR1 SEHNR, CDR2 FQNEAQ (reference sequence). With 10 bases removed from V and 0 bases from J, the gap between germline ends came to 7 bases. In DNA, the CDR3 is TGTGCCATTATGAGCTCTGGGGCCAACGTCCTGACTTTC. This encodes CAIMSSGANVLTF.

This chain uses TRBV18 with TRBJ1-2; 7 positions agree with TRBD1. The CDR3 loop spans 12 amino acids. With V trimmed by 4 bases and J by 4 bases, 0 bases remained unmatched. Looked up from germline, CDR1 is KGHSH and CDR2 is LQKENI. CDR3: CASSRDSYGYTF. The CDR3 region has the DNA TGTGCCAGCTCACGGGACAGCTATGGCTACACCTTC. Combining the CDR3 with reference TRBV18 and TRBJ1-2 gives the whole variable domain NAGVMQNPRHLVRRRGQEARLRCSPMKGHSHVYWYRQLPEEGLKFMVYLQKENIIDESGMPKERFSAEFPKEGPSILRIQQVVRGDSAAYFCASSRDSYGYTFGSGTRLTVV.

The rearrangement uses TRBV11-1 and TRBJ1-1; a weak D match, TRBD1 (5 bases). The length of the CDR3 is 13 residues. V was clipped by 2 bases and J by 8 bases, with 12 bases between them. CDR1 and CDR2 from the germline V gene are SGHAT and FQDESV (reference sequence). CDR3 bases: TGTGCCAGCAGCTTACTCCCCCCAGGGGAAGCTTTCTTT. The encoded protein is CASSLLPPGEAFF.

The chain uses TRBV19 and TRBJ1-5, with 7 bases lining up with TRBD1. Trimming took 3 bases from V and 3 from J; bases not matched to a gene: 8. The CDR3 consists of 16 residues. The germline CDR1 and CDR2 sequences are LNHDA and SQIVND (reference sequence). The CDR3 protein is CASSIDRAPLNQPQHF. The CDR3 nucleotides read TGTGCCAGTAGTATCGACAGGGCCCCCCTCAATCAGCCCCAGCATTTT.